This TCR beta chain was recovered during a study of blood T cell repertoires in COVID-19. This clone is a singleton in its sample. The method was immunoSEQ multiplex PCR; TCRdb's version includes in-frame clones alone and lacks a portion of them. This table has 200,000 to 250,000 clones, almost 90% appearing once. The clonotype was recovered from an elderly man with acute or convalescent COVID-19. Sequencing was performed on peripheral blood.

The CDR3 here is CASSYDRDTNYGYTF. CDR3 coding DNA: TGTGCCAGCAGTTACGACAGGGATACTAACTATGGCTACACCTTC. The chain has TRBV6-6 and TRBJ1-2; TRBD1 aligns across 7 bases. The CDR3 extends over 15 amino acids. Germline V gene sequence: CDR1 MNHNY, CDR2 SVGAGI (reference sequence). With V trimmed by 2 bases and J by 0 bases, 3 bases remained unmatched.